These 24 T cell receptor beta chains were sequenced from one sample in a study of Tregs in tolerant kidney transplant recipients. Libraries were prepared by immunoSEQ multiplex PCR; TCRdb keeps only in-frame clonotypes and omits some of them. The sample's table shows about 30,000 clones. The sample here was CD8+ T cells from blood, taken before the transplant. The receptors shown here come from a human donor who received a combined kidney and bone marrow transplant.

Note on this clone: The sequence runs out 3 residues before the end of the CDR3; the remainder is reconstructed from the germline J gene. V and J are TRBV2 and TRBJ2-4; a possible D gene is TRBD1 (6 bases). Germline CDR1 and CDR2: SNHLY and FYNNEI. There are 14 residues in the CDR3. Deletions cut 3 bases from V and 4 bases from J, with 10 bases between. The DNA read from the CDR3 is TGTGCCAGCAGTGACTGGGGGCTTAAAAACATT. It codes for CASSDWGLKNI. The full CDR3 protein is CASSDWGLKNIQYF.

On this clone: The read terminates 3 residues ahead of where the CDR3 ends, so the germline J gene completes it. The chain joins TRBV6-2 or TRBV6-3 to TRBJ2-3, with D possibly being TRBD1 (6 bases). CDR1 and CDR2 (germline): MNHEY, SVGEGT. The CDR3 spans 16 residues. V was cut by 1 base and J by 0 bases, with 11 bases left in between. CDR3 region: CASSYWGPESTDTQYF. The covered CDR3 bases are TGTGCCAGCAGTTACTGGGGGCCGGAGAGCACAGATACG.

In regard to this clone: The CDR3 goes on 3 residues after the read ends, and that part is filled in from the germline J gene. The chain is built from TRBV6-4 and TRBJ2-7, with D possibly TRBD2 on 5 matching bases. The CDR3 sequence is 18 residues long. Germline CDR1 is MRHNA and CDR2 is SNTAGT. The ends were cut back, 2 bases at V and 2 bases at J, with 22 bases in the middle. The DNA read from the CDR3 is TGTGCCAGCAGTGACAGTCTGATGAGGACTTACCCAACCTACGAG. It encodes CASSDSLMRTYPTYE. The entire CDR3 is CASSDSLMRTYPTYEQYF.

The CDR3 DNA, read in part, is TGCGCCAGCAGCTTTGGGCTAGCGGAAACCTACGAG. As protein: CASSFGLAETYE. The complete CDR3 protein is CASSFGLAETYEQYF. The chain uses TRBV5-1 and TRBJ2-7; TRBD2 matches 7 bases. The observed sequence ends 3 residues before the CDR3 terminus, with the missing tail filled in from the germline J gene. This CDR3 region has 15 residues. Germline lookup yields CDR1 SGHRS and CDR2 YFSETQ. V dropped 2 bases and J dropped 2; count of bases not matched to a gene: 7.

The part of the CDR3 DNA that was read is TGTGCCAGTAGGGACAGGGTAAATCAGCCC. Protein sequence: CASRDRVNQP. The whole CDR3 is CASRDRVNQPQHF. The chain joins TRBV19 to TRBJ1-5; TRBD1 matches at 8 bases. The CDR3 end is not reached by the read, which stops 3 residues before it; the germline J gene fills it in. Germline V gene data show CDR1 as LNHDA and CDR2 as SQIVND (reference sequence). The CDR3 covers 13 residues. Losses at the gene ends were 6 bases for V and 4 bases for J; bases not matched to a gene: 2.

Turning to this clone: The CDR3 goes on 3 residues after the read ends, and that part is filled in from the germline J gene. J is TRBJ1-5 and V is TRBV7-8, with a tentative D call TRBD1 (5 bases). Trimming shortened V by 1 base and J by 1 base, and 8 bases separated the two germline ends. This CDR3 is 15 amino acids long. The V gene's germline CDR1 is SGHVS and CDR2 FQNEAQ. Partial CDR3 DNA: TGTGCCAGCAGCTTAGAGGGACTGAGCAATCAGCCC. Translation: CASSLEGLSNQP. The whole CDR3 region reads CASSLEGLSNQPQHF.

Details on this clone: The CDR3 is cut off 3 residues early in the read; its end comes from the germline J gene. The chain employs TRBV19 and TRBJ1-5; D is uncertain. CDR3 size: 13 residues. Looked up from germline, CDR1 is LNHDA and CDR2 is SQIVND (reference sequence). The V end lost 4 bases, the J end lost 9 bases, and 13 bases lay between the germline ends. CDR3 residues: CASSRRADGPQHF. The sequenced part of the CDR3 DNA is TGTGCCAGTAGTAGGCGGGCGGATGGGCCC.

Regarding this clone: The CDR3 extends 3 residues past the end of the read, so its final part is completed from the germline J gene. The V call is TRBV6-2 or TRBV6-3, the J call TRBJ2-6; D is unresolved. V gave up 5 bases and J gave up 4 bases, with 15 bases separating them. The CDR3 contains 16 residues. Germline values: CDR1 MNHEY, CDR2 SVGEGT. Partial CDR3 DNA: TGTGCCAGCAGTCCCCCCCGTCAGTCCGGGGCCAACGTC. This codes for CASSPPRQSGANV. The CDR3 in full is CASSPPRQSGANVLTF.

With respect to this clone: The CDR3 is cut off 3 residues early in the read; its end comes from the germline J gene. V is TRBV18 and J is TRBJ1-2; the D gene is possibly TRBD1 (5 bases). Trimming removed 3 bases at V and 2 bases at J, with 13 bases between. The germline V gene has CDR1 KGHSH and CDR2 LQKENI. The CDR3 consists of 15 residues. This CDR3 reads CASSPGASLNYGYTF. CDR3 bases read: TGTGCCAGCTCACCTGGGGCTTCCTTAAACTATGGC.

On this clone: The read ends 3 residues shy of where the CDR3 ends; the end is completed using the germline J gene. The J gene is TRBJ2-1, the V gene TRBV6-2 or TRBV6-3; 9 positions agree with TRBD2. The germline V gene encodes CDR1 MNHEY and CDR2 SVGEGT. This CDR3 is 15 amino acids long. The J segment lost 5 bases and the V segment lost 3 bases, leaving 5 bases of the junction unmatched. The CDR3 bases that were read are TGTGCCAGCAGTTATGGGACTAGCAGAAACAATGAG. This codes for CASSYGTSRNNE. The complete CDR3 protein is CASSYGTSRNNEQFF.

This clone shows up as medium-sized (0.01 to 0.1%) by frequency. The read gets to within 3 residues of the CDR3 end, and the germline J gene fills in the rest. The chain recombines TRBV3-1 (or the pseudogene TRBV3-2) with TRBJ2-1; TRBD2 matches at 7 bases. The CDR3 runs 16 residues. Germline values: CDR1 LGHDT, CDR2 YNNKEL (reference sequence). J lost 3 bases, V lost 0 bases, and 5 bases had no gene match. Incomplete CDR3 DNA: TGTGCCAGCAGCCAAGATCTAGCGGACTACTACAATGAG. Translated: CASSQDLADYYNE. The whole CDR3 is CASSQDLADYYNEQFF.

The CDR3 reads CSVATGETGDGYTF. Partial CDR3 DNA: TGCAGCGTTGCGACAGGGGAGACGGGTGATGGC. The chain joins TRBV29-1 to TRBJ1-2; 8 nucleotides match TRBD1. The read comes to an end 3 residues before the CDR3 does, leaving the germline J gene to fill in the end. Germline V gene data show CDR1 as SQVTM and CDR2 as ANQGSEA. The trim removed 4 bases at V and 6 bases at J, leaving 10 bases unmatched. The CDR3 is 14 amino acids.

Of note for this clone: The read halts 3 residues ahead of the CDR3 end, with the missing end drawn from the germline J gene. The V call is TRBV18, the J call TRBJ2-1; perhaps TRBD2 as D (6 bases). V lost 4 bases and J 9 bases, leaving 22 bases between the germline ends. This CDR3 contains 16 residues. Germline CDR1 KGHSH, CDR2 LQKENI. The covered CDR3 bases are TGTGCCAGCTCACACATCCGGGACTCTGGGCCGGGTGAG. Its translation: CASSHIRDSGPGE. The whole CDR3 sequence is CASSHIRDSGPGEQFF.

In the case of this clone: With the read ending 3 residues before the CDR3 end, the germline J gene is used to fill in that end. This chain links TRBV10-3 with TRBJ1-2; D ambiguous. This CDR3 region has 12 residues. Looked up from germline, CDR1 is ENHRY and CDR2 is SYGVKD. Between the trimmed V and J ends, which lost 3 bases and 2 bases, there was a span of 4 bases. This chain's CDR3 is CAISDGNYGYTF. The CDR3 bases that were read are TGTGCCATCAGTGACGGGAACTATGGC.

Worth noting for this clone: The read ends 3 residues before the CDR3 terminus; that terminus is restored from the germline J gene. V and J are TRBV5-5 and TRBJ2-1, with TRBD1 identical over 8 bases. Germline V gene sequence: CDR1 SGHKS, CDR2 YYEKEE (reference sequence). The V and J ends lost 4 bases and 3 bases, in that order; junction bases with no gene match: 3. The CDR3 consists of 14 residues. CDR3 region: CASSTGQGYNEQFF. The sequenced part of the CDR3 DNA is TGTGCCAGCAGCACCGGACAGGGCTACAATGAG.

As concerns this clone: The read gets to within 3 residues of the CDR3 end, and the germline J gene fills in the rest. V is TRBV28 and J is TRBJ1-5; D remains unclear. CDR1 and CDR2 (germline): MDHEN, SYDVKM. The CDR3 loop spans 14 amino acids. CDR3 sequence reads: CAHATLDSNQPQHF. CDR3 DNA, as far as it was read: TGTGCACATGCAACTCTAGATAGCAATCAGCCC. The variable domain in full, completed from reference TRBV28 and TRBJ1-5, reads DVKVTQSSRYLVKRTGEKVFLECVQDMDHENMFWYRQDPGLGLRLIYFSYDVKMKEKGDIPEGYSVSREKKERFSLILESASTNQTSMYLCAHATLDSNQPQHFGDGTRLSIL.

A remark on this clone: The read ends 3 residues before the CDR3 terminus; that terminus is restored from the germline J gene. This chain joins TRBV2 and TRBJ2-7; TRBD1 aligns across 10 bases. The CDR3 is made up of 15 amino acids. Germline V gene sequence: CDR1 SNHLY, CDR2 FYNNEI. V gave up 6 bases and J gave up 3 bases; unmatched junction bases: 8. CDR3 DNA (partial): TGTGCCAGCAGAGCCGACAGGGGGCCGTTCTACGAG. This encodes CASRADRGPFYE. The entire CDR3 reads CASRADRGPFYEQYF.

A word on this clone: Relative to the germline gene, one junction end is altered; a read error may explain this. The CDR3 end is not reached by the read, which stops 3 residues before it; the germline J gene fills it in. The genes are TRBV5-8 and TRBJ1-1; 7 bases are shared with TRBD1. Germline CDR1 reads SGHTS; CDR2 reads YDEGEE. The CDR3 covers 14 residues. CDR3 sequence reads: CASSLAGGNTEAFF. The sequenced part of the CDR3 DNA is TGTGCCAGCAGTTTGGCAGGGGGGAATACTGAA.

CDR3 bases read: TGTGCCAGCAGGCTGAGTGGGGGCGCGAGTGAAAAA. Protein product: CASRLSGGASEK. The whole CDR3 reads CASRLSGGASEKLFF. J is TRBJ1-4 and V is TRBV7-9, with a tentative D call TRBD1 (6 bases). Read sequence stops 3 residues before the CDR3 end, and the germline J gene provides the missing end. Germline V gene data show CDR1 as SEHNR and CDR2 as FQNEAQ (reference sequence). V lost 6 bases and J lost 7, with 18 bases in between. CDR3 size: 15 residues.

As for this clone: The read falls 3 residues short of the CDR3 end, and the missing part is taken from the germline J gene. The chain joins TRBV23-1 to TRBJ2-7; 7 nucleotides line up with TRBD2. TRBV23-1 is reported as an ORF; its role is uncertain. The V and J ends lost 5 bases and 2 bases, in that order; junction bases with no gene match: 6. There are 14 residues in the CDR3. Incomplete CDR3 DNA: TGCGCCAGCAGTTGGGCGGGAGAGCCCTACGAG. Protein sequence: CASSWAGEPYE. The CDR3 reads in full as CASSWAGEPYEQYF.

A word on this clone: One junction end does not reproduce the germline sequence, and a read error may be involved. The CDR3 is cut off 3 residues early in the read; its end comes from the germline J gene. The genes are TRBV7-7 and TRBJ2-5; maybe TRBD1 (6 bases). CDR1 is SSHAT and CDR2 is FNYEAQ in the germline V gene (reference sequence). The CDR3 consists of 15 residues. The CDR3 sequence: CASSPRATGQETQYF. The part of the CDR3 DNA that was read is TGTGCTAGCAGCCCCCGGGCCACAGGGCAAGAGACC.

To note about this clone: The read finishes 3 residues shy of the CDR3 end, and the germline J gene is used to complete it. This chain uses TRBV7-9 with TRBJ2-3; D is possibly TRBD2 (5 bases). V was shortened by 6 bases and J by 1 base, with 14 bases between the two germline ends. CDR1 SEHNR and CDR2 FQNEAQ come from the germline V gene (reference sequence). This CDR3 has 15 residues. Incomplete CDR3 DNA: TGTGCCAGCAGGGACTCTAGGGCCGGCACAGATACG. The encoded protein is CASRDSRAGTDT. The whole CDR3 sequence is CASRDSRAGTDTQYF.

Regarding this clone: The sequenced fragment ends 3 residues before the CDR3 boundary, so the rest is inferred from the germline J gene. The chain employs TRBV20-1 and TRBJ1-3; 7 bases fit TRBD1. Losses at the gene ends were 0 bases for V and 2 bases for J; bases not matched to a gene: 7. CDR1 and CDR2 from the germline V gene are DFQATT and SNEGSKA (reference sequence). CDR3 length equals 16 residues. CDR3 DNA, as far as it was read: TGCAGTGCTAGAGATTGGGAAGACAGGGCTGGAAACACC. Translated, it gives CSARDWEDRAGNT. The full CDR3 reads CSARDWEDRAGNTIYF.

Details on this clone: Mismatch with germline at one junction end may stem from a read error. The CDR3 extends 3 residues past the end of the read, so its final part is completed from the germline J gene. The chain employs TRBV4-2 and TRBJ2-1, with D possibly matching TRBD2 (6 bases). CDR1 LGHNA and CDR2 YNFKEQ come from the germline V gene. The CDR3 loop spans 16 amino acids. The CDR3 is CASSHVAEYSYNEQFF. Incomplete CDR3 DNA: TGCGCCAGCAGCCATGTAGCGGAGTACTCCTACAATGAG.